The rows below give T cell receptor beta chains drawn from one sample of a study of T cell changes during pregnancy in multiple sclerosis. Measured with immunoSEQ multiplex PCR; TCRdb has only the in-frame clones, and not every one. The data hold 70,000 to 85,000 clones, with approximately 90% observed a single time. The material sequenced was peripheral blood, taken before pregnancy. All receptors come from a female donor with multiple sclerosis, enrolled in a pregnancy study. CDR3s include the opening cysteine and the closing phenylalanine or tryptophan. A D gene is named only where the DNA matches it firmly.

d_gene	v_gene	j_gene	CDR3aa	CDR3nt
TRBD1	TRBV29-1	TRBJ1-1	CSVEEGRGLGAEAFF	TGCAGCGTTGAAGAGGGCAGGGGGCTAGGGGCTGAAGCTTTCTTT
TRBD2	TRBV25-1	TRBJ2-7	CASSAPGLAGTYEQYF	TGTGCCAGCAGTGCCCCGGGACTAGCGGGAACCTACGAGCAGTACTTC
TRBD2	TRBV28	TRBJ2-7	CASRTSGMTYEQYF	TGTGCCAGCAGAACTAGCGGAATGACCTACGAGCAGTACTTC
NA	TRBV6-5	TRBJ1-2	CASSLDGFYGYTF	TGTGCCAGCAGCCTAGATGGATTCTATGGCTACACCTTC
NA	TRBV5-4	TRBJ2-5	CASSLVTNQETQYF	TGTGCCAGCAGCTTGGTAACTAACCAAGAGACCCAGTACTTC
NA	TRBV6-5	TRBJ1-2	CACSRGDNYGYTF	TGTGCCTGCTCCCGGGGAGACAACTATGGCTACACCTTC
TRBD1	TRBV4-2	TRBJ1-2	CASSQELGTGRNYGYTF	TGTGCCAGCAGCCAAGAACTTGGGACAGGGAGGAACTATGGCTACACCTTC
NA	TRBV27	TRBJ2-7	CASSPISPAYEQYF	TGTGCCAGCAGTCCTATCTCACCCGCCTACGAGCAGTACTTC
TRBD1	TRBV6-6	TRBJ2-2	CASSLTGASTGELFF	TGTGCCAGCAGCCTGACAGGGGCTAGCACCGGGGAGCTGTTTTTT
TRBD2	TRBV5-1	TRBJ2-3	CASSLSGRASYTQYF	TGCGCCAGCAGCCTTAGCGGGAGGGCCTCGTATACGCAGTATTTT